Following are 10 T cell receptor beta chains from one sample sequenced in a study of T-cell memory formation after mild COVID-19. TCRdb re-analysed the 5' RACE reads in MiXCR, keeping a single row per CDR3 protein. This table has approximately 290,000 distinct CDR3 sequences, approximately 19% appearing once. Source material: PBMCs or a T cell subset sorted from them (not recorded which). These TCRs come from a man aged 18 to 29 who had mild COVID-19 (a few samples of this study predate the infection). Cell type and time point are not known.

This clonotype was detected ten times or more. The V gene is TRBV7-9, the J gene TRBJ2-3; D not certain. Germline CDR1 SEHNR, CDR2 FQNEAQ (reference sequence). The ends were cut back, 5 bases at V and 4 bases at J, with 16 bases in the middle. The CDR3 is made up of 15 amino acids. The CDR3 DNA is TGTGCCAGCAGCCGAGTTAATGAAGTCCCAGATACGCAGTATTTT. Protein product: CASSRVNEVPDTQYF.

The rearrangement uses TRBV4-3 and TRBJ2-1; TRBD1 matches 11 bases. In germline, CDR1 is LGHNA, CDR2 YSLEER. Unmatched junction bases numbered 8, after V lost 5 bases and J lost 8 bases. The CDR3 consists of 15 residues. CDR3 region: CASSAGTGGGDEQFF. The CDR3 nucleotides are TGCGCCAGCAGCGCCGGGACAGGGGGTGGCGATGAGCAGTTCTTC.

This clonotype was seen only a few times. The V and J genes are TRBV28 and TRBJ1-5; D gene ambiguous. Trimming left V 1 base short and J 3 bases short, with 10 bases between. The CDR3 consists of 15 residues. The germline gives CDR1 MDHEN, CDR2 SYDVKM. The CDR3 region is CASSLLLAHNQPQHF. DNA for the CDR3: TGTGCCAGCAGTTTATTATTGGCCCACAATCAGCCCCAGCATTTT.

The chain uses TRBV7-3 and TRBJ1-1; D may be TRBD1 (5 bases). Per germline, CDR1 SGHTA and CDR2 FQGTGA. Trimming removed 6 bases at V and 5 bases at J, with 13 bases between. The CDR3 is 13 amino acids. The CDR3 is CASRLGVLTEAFF. CDR3 sequence (DNA): TGTGCCAGCAGGTTGGGGGTCCTAACTGAAGCTTTCTTT.

The V call is TRBV7-2, the J call TRBJ2-1; 10 positions match TRBD2. CDR3 length: 18 residues. Germline CDR1 and CDR2: SGHTA and FQGNSA. V lost 1 base, J lost 0 bases, and 6 bases stayed unmatched. In nucleotides, the CDR3 is TGTGCCAGCAGCTTAGATACTAGCGGGGTCATCTCCTACAATGAGCAGTTCTTC. Residues: CASSLDTSGVISYNEQFF.

This clonotype was seen more than once but under ten times. The chain is built from TRBV5-1 and TRBJ2-3; TRBD1 agrees at 7 bases. The CDR3 is 14 amino acids. Trimming took 6 bases from V and 1 from J; bases not matched to a gene: 5. In germline, CDR1 is SGHRS, CDR2 YFSETQ. The CDR3 region is CASTRGGRTDTQYF. In nucleotides, the CDR3 is TGCGCCAGCACGAGAGGGGGCCGCACAGATACGCAGTATTTT.

This clonotype has just a few counts. The DNA of the CDR3 is TGTGCCAGCAGTTATCAGGACCGTTGGGGAGATGAGCAGTTCTTC. It specifies CASSYQDRWGDEQFF. The chain has TRBV28 and TRBJ2-1; tentatively, D is TRBD2 (5 bases). Germline V CDR1 and CDR2: MDHEN, SYDVKM. The CDR3 is made up of 15 amino acids. V gave up 4 bases and J gave up 8 bases, with 18 bases separating them.

This clonotype has just a few counts. V is TRBV14 and J is TRBJ2-4; D remains ambiguous. V lost 0 bases to trimming and J lost 8 bases, with 8 bases between them. The CDR3 length is 13 residues. Germline V CDR1 and CDR2: SGHDN, FVKESK. The DNA of the CDR3 is TGTGCCAGCAGCCAAGAATGGCTGGACATTCAGTACTTC. Protein product: CASSQEWLDIQYF.

This chain links TRBV7-3 with TRBJ2-2; TRBD1 might be the D (6 bases). Germline loops: CDR1 SGHTA, CDR2 FQGTGA. V lost 5 bases, J lost 3 bases, and 13 bases lay in between. This CDR3 is built from 15 residues. In DNA form, the CDR3 reads TGTGCCAGCAGCCCCCGAACAGGGCACACCGGGGAGCTGTTTTTT. This sequence encodes CASSPRTGHTGELFF.

This clonotype was seen only a few times. The chain employs TRBV20-1 and TRBJ2-4; D uncertain. V lost 2 bases and J 15 bases, leaving 17 bases between the germline ends. This CDR3 region has 12 residues. Germline loops: CDR1 DFQATT, CDR2 SNEGSKA (reference sequence). DNA of the CDR3: TGCAGTGCTAGAAAGGACCCTTACTTCACGTACTTC. Translation gives CSARKDPYFTYF.